The 8 T cell receptor beta chains reported below all come from one sample, sequenced in a study of esophageal squamous cell carcinoma under preoperative chemotherapy. TCRdb fed the PCR reads into MiXCR, producing one record per CDR3 protein. There are around 15,000 distinct CDR3 sequences in the sample; around three fifths occur only once, and 53% lies in the top ten. Time point meaning: before preoperative PTX-NDP chemotherapy. This sample was gathered from a patient given preoperative chemotherapy. Source of these receptors: a human donor with esophageal squamous cell carcinoma. The donor label of this sample is uncertain.

This clonotype was detected many times. CDR3 sequence reads: CASSSGRGAPRETQYF. DNA of the CDR3: TGTGCCAGCAGCTCTGGGCGGGGGGCCCCTCGGGAGACCCAGTACTTC. The chain has TRBV7-2 and TRBJ2-1; 8 bases map to TRBD2. The end of the DNA is better explained by TRBJ2-5, so the J call may be wrong. Germline CDR1 SGHTA, CDR2 FQGNSA. This CDR3 is built from 16 residues.

As regards this clonotype: A junction boundary mismatches the germline segment, possibly from a read error. This rearrangement joins TRBV7-2 to TRBJ2-3; 10 bases agree with TRBD2. This CDR3 comprises 16 residues. CDR1 and CDR2 (germline): SGHTA, FQGNSA. Here the CDR3 reads CASRGSGGGARGTQFF. The CDR3 bases are TGTGCCAGCAGGGGCAGCGGGGGGGGGGCCCGTGGTACGCAGTTTTTT.

For this clonotype: The germline gene is not matched at one end of the junction; a read error may be the cause. This chain joins TRBV6-1 and TRBJ2-4; possibly TRBD1 or TRBD2 for D (5 bases each). Germline-derived CDR1 and CDR2 are MNHNS and SASEGT. The CDR3 runs 15 residues. In DNA, the CDR3 is TGTGCCAGCACCATGGCGTGCCGGGGCGAAGATACCCAGTATTTC. Translated: CASTMACRGEDTQYF.

The rearrangement joins TRBV6-1 to TRBJ2-5, with D tentatively TRBD1 or TRBD2 (6 bases each). Trimming removed 6 bases from V and 0 bases from J, with 17 bases in between. Germline CDR1 and CDR2: MNHNS and SASEGT. The CDR3 length is 16 residues. Written as DNA, the CDR3 is TGTGCCAGCAGGGGCATCGGGGGCCGCGACCAAGAGACCCAGTACTTC. It specifies CASRGIGGRDQETQYF.

This clonotype appeared many times. The rearrangement uses TRBV11-3 and TRBJ2-1, with 8 bases lining up with TRBD1. This CDR3 has 14 residues. V trimming: 4 bases; J trimming: 7 bases; junction bases outside the gene matches: 6. Germline loops: CDR1 SGHNT, CDR2 YENEEA. CDR3 bases: TGTGCCAGCAGCTGGACAGGGTGGGTAAATGAGCAGTTCTTC. Amino acids: CASSWTGWVNEQFF. Full variable domain (missing parts from reference TRBV11-3 and TRBJ2-1): EAGVVQSPRYKIIEKKQPVAFWCNPISGHNTLYWYLQNLGQGPELLIRYENEEAVDDSQLPKDRFSAERLKGVDSTLKIQPAELGDSAVYLCASSWTGWVNEQFFGPGTRLTVL.

The rearrangement links TRBV6-1 to TRBJ2-3; D is uncertain. Deletions cut 6 bases from V and 11 bases from J, with 27 bases between. This CDR3 region has 16 residues. Per germline, CDR1 MNHNS and CDR2 SASEGT. CDR3 nucleotides: TGTGCCAGCAGGAATTCCCAGGCTGTGAGCACAGATGAGCAGTATTTT. As protein: CASRNSQAVSTDEQYF.

This clonotype has only a few counts. The V call is TRBV6-1, the J call TRBJ2-1, with TRBD1 matching 7 bases. The J segment lost 2 bases and the V segment lost 6 bases, leaving 10 bases of the junction unmatched. Looked up from germline, CDR1 is MNHNS and CDR2 is SASEGT. This CDR3 has 16 residues. Here the CDR3 reads CASSGYDRVPYNEQFF. In DNA form, the CDR3 reads TGTGCCAGCAGCGGATATGACAGGGTCCCCTACAATGAGCAGTTCTTC.

Many counts were recorded for this clonotype. The chain carries TRBV7-2 and TRBJ1-4; D not resolved. Trimming cost V 2 bases and J 6 bases, with 19 bases left between them. The CDR3 has 17 amino acids. CDR1 and CDR2 from the germline V gene are SGHTA and FQGNSA. Written as DNA, the CDR3 is TGTGCCAGCAGCTTACGCCGGCTGGTCGGACCCGATGAAAAACTGTTTTTT. Residues: CASSLRRLVGPDEKLFF.